This entry lists 7 T cell receptor beta chains sequenced from one sample in a study of graft-versus-host responses after intestinal transplantation. Antigens of these TCRs are unknown. Assay: immunoSEQ multiplex PCR; the TCRdb copy retains only in-frame clones and omits some. The sample lists about 110,000 clones; 93% were seen once. Sequenced material: unstimulated CD8+ T cells sorted from spleen or lymph node cells, taken before intestinal transplant. These TCRs come from a human donor who received an intestinal transplant.

The chain links TRBV28 to TRBJ1-2; 7 positions agree with TRBD1. The CDR3 runs 15 residues. Per the germline V gene, CDR1 is MDHEN and CDR2 is SYDVKM. Losses at the gene ends were 3 bases for V and 3 bases for J; bases not matched to a gene: 7. The CDR3 DNA sequence: TGTGCCAGCAGTTTTCCCTACACAGGGGACTATGGCTACACCTTC. Its translation is CASSFPYTGDYGYTF.

The V call is TRBV2, the J call TRBJ1-5; a weak D match, TRBD1 (5 bases). V lost 3 bases to trimming and J lost 5 bases, with 11 bases between them. The CDR3 sequence is 14 residues long. Germline V gives CDR1 SNHLY, CDR2 FYNNEI. CDR3 sequence reads: CASSDKWTYQPQHF. CDR3 coding DNA: TGTGCCAGCAGTGACAAATGGACATATCAGCCCCAGCATTTT.

This chain connects TRBV12-5 to TRBJ1-3; 7 bases agree with TRBD1. V gave up 3 bases and J gave up 0 bases; unmatched junction bases: 2. CDR3 length equals 15 residues. The germline V gene encodes CDR1 LGHNT and CDR2 FRNRAP. CDR3 in DNA: TGTGCTAGTGGTTTAGGGACAGTCTCTGGAAACACCATATATTTT. It yields the protein CASGLGTVSGNTIYF.

The CDR3 is CASSEVRGPRGEKLFF. The CDR3 DNA sequence: TGTGCCAGCAGTGAAGTACGGGGGCCGAGAGGTGAAAAACTGTTTTTT. The chain recombines TRBV2 with TRBJ1-4, with D tentatively TRBD1 (6 bases). The CDR3 runs to 16 residues. The V gene's germline CDR1 is SNHLY and CDR2 FYNNEI. The V end lost 1 base, the J end lost 7 bases, and 16 bases lay between the germline ends. Drawing the rest from reference TRBV2 and TRBJ1-4, the complete variable domain is EPEVTQTPSHQVTQMGQEVILRCVPISNHLYFYWYRQILGQKVEFLVSFYNNEISEKSEIFDDQFSVERPDGSNFTLKIRSTKLEDSAMYFCASSEVRGPRGEKLFFGSGTQLSVL.

This clone was recorded a few times. The chain uses TRBV10-3 and TRBJ1-1; tentatively, D is TRBD1 (6 bases). The CDR3 is made up of 14 amino acids. CDR1 ENHRY and CDR2 SYGVKD come from the germline V gene. The V end lost 4 bases, the J end lost 6 bases, and 15 bases lay between the germline ends. The CDR3: CAISGIQGPPEAFF. DNA for the CDR3: TGTGCCATCAGTGGGATACAGGGTCCCCCTGAAGCTTTCTTT.

The chain links TRBV11-2 to TRBJ2-5; TRBD1 might be the D (5 bases). The closer fit of TRBJ2-7 to the DNA end suggests the J call may be wrong. Germline values: CDR1 SGHAT, CDR2 FQNNGV. The CDR3 has 16 residues. The CDR3 DNA reads as TGTGCCAGCAGCTTAGACCCAAGGACACCGCCCTACGAGCAGTACTTC. This gives the protein CASSLDPRTPPYEQYF.

The chain couples TRBV20-1 to TRBJ2-7; D is unresolved. V was trimmed by 7 bases and J by 6 bases, leaving 13 bases between them. Looked up from germline, CDR1 is DFQATT and CDR2 is SNEGSKA (reference sequence). This CDR3 has 11 amino acids. The CDR3 protein is CSVHGRGEQYF. As DNA, the CDR3 is TGCAGTGTTCACGGGCGTGGCGAGCAGTACTTC.